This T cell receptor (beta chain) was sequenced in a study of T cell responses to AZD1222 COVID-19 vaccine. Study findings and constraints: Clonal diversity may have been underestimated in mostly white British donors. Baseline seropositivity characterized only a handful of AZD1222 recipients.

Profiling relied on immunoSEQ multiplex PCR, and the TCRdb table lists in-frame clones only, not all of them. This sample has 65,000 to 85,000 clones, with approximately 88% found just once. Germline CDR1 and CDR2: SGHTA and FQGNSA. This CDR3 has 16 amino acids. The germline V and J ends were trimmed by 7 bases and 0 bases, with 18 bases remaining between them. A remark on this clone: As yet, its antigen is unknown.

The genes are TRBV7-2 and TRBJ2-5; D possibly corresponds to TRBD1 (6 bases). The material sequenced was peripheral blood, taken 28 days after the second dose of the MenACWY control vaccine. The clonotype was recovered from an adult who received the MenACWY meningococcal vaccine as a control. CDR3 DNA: TGTGCCAGCACCCCAGGGGTATTAAGCCACCAAGAGACCCAGTACTTC. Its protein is CASTPGVLSHQETQYF.